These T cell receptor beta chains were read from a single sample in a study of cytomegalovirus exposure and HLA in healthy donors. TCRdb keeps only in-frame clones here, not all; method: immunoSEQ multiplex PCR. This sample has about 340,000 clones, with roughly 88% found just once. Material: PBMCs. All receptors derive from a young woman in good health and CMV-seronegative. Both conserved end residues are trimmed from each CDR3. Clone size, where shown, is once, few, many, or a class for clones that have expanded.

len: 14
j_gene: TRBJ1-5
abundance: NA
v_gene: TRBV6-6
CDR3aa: ASRKDGGPQNQPQH

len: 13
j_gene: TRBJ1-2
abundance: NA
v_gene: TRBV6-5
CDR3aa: ASSYTQGQGDGYT

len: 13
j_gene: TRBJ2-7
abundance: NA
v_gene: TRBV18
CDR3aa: ASSPGLSASYEQY

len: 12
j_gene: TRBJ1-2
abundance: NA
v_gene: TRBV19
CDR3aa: ASSRQGFDYGYT

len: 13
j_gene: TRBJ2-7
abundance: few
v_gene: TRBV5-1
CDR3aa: ASSLGTSGTYEQY

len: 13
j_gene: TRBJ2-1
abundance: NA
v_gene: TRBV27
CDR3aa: ASSSGLRHRNEQF

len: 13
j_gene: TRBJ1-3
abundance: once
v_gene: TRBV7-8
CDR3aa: ASSMDRVSGNTIY

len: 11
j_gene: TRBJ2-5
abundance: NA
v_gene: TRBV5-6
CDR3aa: ASSFGTGQTQY

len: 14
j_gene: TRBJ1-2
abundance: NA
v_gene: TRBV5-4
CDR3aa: ASSPPGTLISRGYT

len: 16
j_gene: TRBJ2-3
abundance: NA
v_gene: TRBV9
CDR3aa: ASSPAGAWTRSTDTQY

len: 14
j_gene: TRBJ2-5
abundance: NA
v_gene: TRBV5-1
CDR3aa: ASSVLGGQNQETQY

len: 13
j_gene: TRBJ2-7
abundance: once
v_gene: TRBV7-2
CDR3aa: ASSLDPGASYEQY

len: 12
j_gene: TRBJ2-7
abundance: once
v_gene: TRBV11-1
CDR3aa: ASSSPGQPYEQY

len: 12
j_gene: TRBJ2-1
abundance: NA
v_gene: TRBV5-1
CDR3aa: ASSSVSATGEQF

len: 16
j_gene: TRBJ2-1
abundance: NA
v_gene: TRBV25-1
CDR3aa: ASSESQGATSSYNEQF

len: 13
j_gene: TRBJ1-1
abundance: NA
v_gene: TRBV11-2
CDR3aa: ASSLSVPMNTEAF

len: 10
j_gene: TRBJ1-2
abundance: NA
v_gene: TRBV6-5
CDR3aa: ASSYSGIGYT

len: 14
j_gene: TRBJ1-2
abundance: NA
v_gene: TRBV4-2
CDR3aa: ASSQERGQFDYGYT